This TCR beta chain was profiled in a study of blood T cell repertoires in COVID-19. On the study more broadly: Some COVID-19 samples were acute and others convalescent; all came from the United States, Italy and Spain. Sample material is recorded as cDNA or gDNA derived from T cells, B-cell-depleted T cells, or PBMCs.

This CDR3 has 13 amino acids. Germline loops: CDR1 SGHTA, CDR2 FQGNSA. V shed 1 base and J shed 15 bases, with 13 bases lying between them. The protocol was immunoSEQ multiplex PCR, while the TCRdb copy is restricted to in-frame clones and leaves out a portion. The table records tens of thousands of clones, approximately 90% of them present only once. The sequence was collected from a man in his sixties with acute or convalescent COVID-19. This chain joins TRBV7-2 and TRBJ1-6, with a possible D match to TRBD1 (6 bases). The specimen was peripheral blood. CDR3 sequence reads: CASSLVRGGLLHF. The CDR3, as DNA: TGTGCCAGCAGCTTAGTCAGGGGAGGGCTCCTCCACTTT.